This T cell receptor beta chain was found in a study of blood T cell repertoires in COVID-19. Across the study: Researchers got acute and convalescent COVID-19 samples from the United States, Italy and Spain.

Trimming pared 5 bases from V and 2 bases from J, leaving 19 bases between. The CDR3 spans 16 residues. The germline V gene has CDR1 SGHDN and CDR2 FVKESK. Authors' processing steps: Scientists estimated how many nucleated cells there were by amplifying reference gene primers. Profiling relied on immunoSEQ multiplex PCR, and the TCRdb table lists in-frame clones only, not all of them. The V and J calls and clone size come from that table; D and trimming were worked out from the DNA. The sample lists more than 350,000 clones, 87% seen once, with 10% in the top ten. This clone was picked up a small number of times.

The J gene is TRBJ2-7, the V gene TRBV14, with D possibly TRBD1 on 6 matching bases. Sequencing was carried out using PBMCs or T cells enriched from blood (not recorded which). The TCR comes from a woman aged 50 to 65 who had recovered from COVID-19. CDR3 protein: CASSYRGGSDTYEQYF. In nucleotides, the CDR3 is TGTGCCAGCAGCTATCGAGGGGGATCAGACACCTACGAGCAGTACTTC.